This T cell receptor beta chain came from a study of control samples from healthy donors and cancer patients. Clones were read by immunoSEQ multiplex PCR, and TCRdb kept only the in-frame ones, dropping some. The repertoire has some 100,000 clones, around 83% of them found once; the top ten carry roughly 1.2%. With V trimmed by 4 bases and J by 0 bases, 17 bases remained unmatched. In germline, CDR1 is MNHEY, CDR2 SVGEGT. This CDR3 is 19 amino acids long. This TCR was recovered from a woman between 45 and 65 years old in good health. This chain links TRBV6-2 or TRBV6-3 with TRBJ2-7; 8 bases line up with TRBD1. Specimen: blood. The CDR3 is CASSSPQIRQGKPSYEQYF. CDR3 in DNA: TGTGCCAGCAGTTCACCCCAGATCCGACAGGGGAAACCCTCCTACGAGCAGTACTTC.